Below, one T cell receptor beta chain is given with its context. Its antigen is unidentified. V shed 6 bases and J 4 bases; nucleotides not matched to a gene: 7. CDR1 is SGHRS and CDR2 is YFSETQ in the germline V gene. The CDR3 is made up of 14 amino acids. The PCR employed 60 Vbeta primers together with 13 Jbeta primers. Produced via immunoSEQ multiplex PCR; TCRdb's table is partial and in-frame only. The sample carries 210,000 or so clones, over 65% recorded once. The data were obtained in a study of cytomegalovirus exposure and HLA in healthy donors. Study background: An analysis done earlier identified about 120 million unique TCR beta sequences from approximately 180 million T cells.

Study-wide results and caveats: In a later analysis, TCR beta V- and J-gene trimming showed a link to a missense DCLRE1C variant.

The genes are TRBV5-1 and TRBJ2-3; 8 bases align to TRBD2. The origin of this receptor is a woman in her sixties or seventies in good health and CMV-seropositive. Sequenced input: PBMCs. CDR3 sequence: CASMVGGDSDTQYF. The CDR3 DNA sequence: TGCGCCAGCATGGTCGGGGGGGACTCAGATACGCAGTATTTT.